This TCR beta chain stems from a study of T cell responses to AZD1222 COVID-19 vaccine. Method: immunoSEQ multiplex PCR; TCRdb's copy keeps in-frame clones and lacks some. Of over 100,000 clones in the sample, about nine tenths are singletons; the top ten hold 2.4%. The specimen was peripheral blood, collected on day 0 of AZD1222 vaccination. The sequence derives from an adult in good health.

In DNA form, the CDR3 reads TGCGCCAGCAGCTTGGATCCGGGACAGGCGACCTCTGGAAACACCATATATTTT. Translating gives CASSLDPGQATSGNTIYF. This chain uses TRBV5-1 with TRBJ1-3, with 8 bases matching TRBD1. From germline, CDR1 is SGHRS and CDR2 YFSETQ. The CDR3 consists of 18 residues. The J segment lost 0 bases and the V segment lost 0 bases, leaving 8 bases of the junction unmatched.